These 3 T cell receptor beta chains originate from one sample sequenced in a study of identical twins. TCRdb analysed the 5' RACE reads with MiXCR anew, one entry per CDR3 protein. The repertoire holds hundreds of thousands of distinct CDR3 sequences, with roughly 10% as singletons. Input material: memory (CD45RO+) T cells sorted from blood. The receptor source for this set is a woman under 30 in good health.

This clonotype was seen a few times. The CDR3 spells CASSLRTSTYEQYF. In DNA, the CDR3 is TGTGCCAGCAGCCTTCGGACTAGCACTTACGAGCAGTACTTC. J is TRBJ2-7 and V is TRBV12-3 or TRBV12-4; 8 bases fit TRBD2. The CDR3 spans 14 residues. V shed 6 bases and J 4 bases; nucleotides not matched to a gene: 8.

This sequence joins TRBV4-3 and TRBJ2-1; D not resolved. The ends were cut back, 8 bases at V and 10 bases at J, with 18 bases in the middle. The CDR3 spans 13 residues. The germline CDR1 and CDR2 sequences are LGHNA and YSLEER. CDR3 sequence reads: CASANLGDTEQFF. The CDR3 DNA reads as TGCGCCAGCGCCAACCTAGGCGATACGGAGCAGTTCTTC.

This clonotype was seen ten or more times. The V gene is TRBV14, the J gene TRBJ1-2; no clear D gene. The V end was cut by 1 base, the J end by 3 bases, with 15 bases between. This CDR3 comprises 16 residues. The V gene's germline CDR1 is SGHDN and CDR2 FVKESK. Here the CDR3 reads CASSQGWPASHYGYTF. The CDR3 region has the DNA TGTGCCAGCAGCCAAGGGTGGCCGGCGAGCCACTATGGCTACACCTTC.